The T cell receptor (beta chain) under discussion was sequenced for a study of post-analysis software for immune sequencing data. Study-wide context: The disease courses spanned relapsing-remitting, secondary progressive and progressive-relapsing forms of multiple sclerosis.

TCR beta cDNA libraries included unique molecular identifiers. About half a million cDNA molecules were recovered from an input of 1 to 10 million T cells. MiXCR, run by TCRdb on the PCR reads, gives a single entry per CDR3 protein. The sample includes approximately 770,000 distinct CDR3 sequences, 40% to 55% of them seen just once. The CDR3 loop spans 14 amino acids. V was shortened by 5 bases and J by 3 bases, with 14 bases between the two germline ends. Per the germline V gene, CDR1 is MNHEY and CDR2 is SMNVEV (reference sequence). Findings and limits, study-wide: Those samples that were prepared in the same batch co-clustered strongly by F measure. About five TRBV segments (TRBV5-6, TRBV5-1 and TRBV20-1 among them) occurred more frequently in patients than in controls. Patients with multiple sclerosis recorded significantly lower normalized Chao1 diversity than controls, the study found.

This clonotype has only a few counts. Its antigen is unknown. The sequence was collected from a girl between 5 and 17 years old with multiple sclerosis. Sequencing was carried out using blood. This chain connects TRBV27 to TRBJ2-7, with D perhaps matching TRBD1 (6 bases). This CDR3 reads CASSLKTGVYEQYF. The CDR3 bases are TGTGCCAGCAGTCTCAAGACAGGCGTCTACGAGCAGTACTTC.